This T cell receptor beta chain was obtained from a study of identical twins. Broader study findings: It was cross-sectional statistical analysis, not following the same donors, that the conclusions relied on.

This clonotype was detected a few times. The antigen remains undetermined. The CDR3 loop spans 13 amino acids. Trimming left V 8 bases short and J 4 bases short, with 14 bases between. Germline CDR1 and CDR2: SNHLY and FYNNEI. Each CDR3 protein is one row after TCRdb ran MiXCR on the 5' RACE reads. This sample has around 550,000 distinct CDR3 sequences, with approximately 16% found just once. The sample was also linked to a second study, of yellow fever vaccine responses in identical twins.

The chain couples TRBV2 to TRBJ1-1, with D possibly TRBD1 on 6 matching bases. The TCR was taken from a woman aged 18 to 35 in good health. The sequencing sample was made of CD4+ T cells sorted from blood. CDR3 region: CASSIGGTTEAFF. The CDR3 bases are TGTGCCAGCTCGATAGGGGGAACCACTGAAGCTTTCTTT. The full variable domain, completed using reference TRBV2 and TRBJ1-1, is EPEVTQTPSHQVTQMGQEVILRCVPISNHLYFYWYRQILGQKVEFLVSFYNNEISEKSEIFDDQFSVERPDGSNFTLKIRSTKLEDSAMYFCASSIGGTTEAFFGQGTRLTVV.